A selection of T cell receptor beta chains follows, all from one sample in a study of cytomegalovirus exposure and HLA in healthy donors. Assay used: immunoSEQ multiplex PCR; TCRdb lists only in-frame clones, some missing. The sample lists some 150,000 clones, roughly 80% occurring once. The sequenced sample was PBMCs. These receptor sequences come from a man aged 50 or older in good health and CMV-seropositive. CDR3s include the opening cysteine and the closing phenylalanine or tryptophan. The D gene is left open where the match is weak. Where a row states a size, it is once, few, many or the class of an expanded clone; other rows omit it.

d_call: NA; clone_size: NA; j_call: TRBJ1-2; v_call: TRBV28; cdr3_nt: TGTGCCAGCAGAGTAGGGGTCGGCTATGGCTACACCTTC; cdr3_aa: CASRVGVGYGYTF
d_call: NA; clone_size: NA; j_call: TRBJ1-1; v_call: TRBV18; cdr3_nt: TGTGCCAGCTCACCCCAGACAGGACGTAGGACTGAAGCTTTCTTT; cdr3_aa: CASSPQTGRRTEAFF
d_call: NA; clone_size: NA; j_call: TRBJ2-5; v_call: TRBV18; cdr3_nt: TGTGCCAGCTCCCCCGGAGGCCAGCGGACGACCCAGTACTTC; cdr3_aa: CASSPGGQRTTQYF
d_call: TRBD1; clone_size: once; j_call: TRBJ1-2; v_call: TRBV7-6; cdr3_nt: TGTGCCAGCAGCCCCGGGACAGGGACCTATGGCTACACCTTC; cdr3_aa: CASSPGTGTYGYTF
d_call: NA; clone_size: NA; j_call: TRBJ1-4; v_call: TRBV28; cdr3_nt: TGTGCCAGCAGTTCTCTTGGGCAGGGAAATTTAAAACTGTTTTTT; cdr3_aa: CASSSLGQGNLKLFF
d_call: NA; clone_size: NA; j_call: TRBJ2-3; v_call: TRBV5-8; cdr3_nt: TGTGCCAGCAGTAAACAGGGTGGAAGCACAGATACGCAGTATTTT; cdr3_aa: CASSKQGGSTDTQYF
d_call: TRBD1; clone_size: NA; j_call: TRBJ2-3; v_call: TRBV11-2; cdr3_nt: TGTGCCAGCAGCCCCCTCCCAACAGGGGCGGGTACGGATACGCAGTATTTT; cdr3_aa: CASSPLPTGAGTDTQYF
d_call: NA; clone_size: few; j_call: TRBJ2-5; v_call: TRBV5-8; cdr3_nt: TGTGCCAGCAGCAAAGAGCCGGGTCTAAAAGAGACCCAGTACTTC; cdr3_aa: CASSKEPGLKETQYF
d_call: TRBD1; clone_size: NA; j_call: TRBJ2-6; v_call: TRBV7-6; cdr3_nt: TGTGCCAGCAGCTTGGACAGGGTAACTGGGGCCAACGTCCTGACTTTC; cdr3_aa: CASSLDRVTGANVLTF
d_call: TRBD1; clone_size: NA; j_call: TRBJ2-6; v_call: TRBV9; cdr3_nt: TGTGCCAGCGCCGGGACAGGGTCCTCTGGGGCCAACGGCCTGACTTTC; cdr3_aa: CASAGTGSSGANGLTF
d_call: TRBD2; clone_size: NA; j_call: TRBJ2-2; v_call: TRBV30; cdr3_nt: TGTGCCTGGAGTAACAGCGGGAGGGCCGGGGAGCTGTTTTTT; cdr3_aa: CAWSNSGRAGELFF
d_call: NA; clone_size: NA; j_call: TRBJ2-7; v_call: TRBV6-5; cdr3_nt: TGTGCCAGCGTGGACAGAGACTACGAGCAGTACTTC; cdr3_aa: CASVDRDYEQYF
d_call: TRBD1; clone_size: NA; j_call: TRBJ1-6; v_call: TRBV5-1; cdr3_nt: TGCGCCAGCAGCTTGGGTTCAGGGGGGAATTCACCCCTCCACTTT; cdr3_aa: CASSLGSGGNSPLHF
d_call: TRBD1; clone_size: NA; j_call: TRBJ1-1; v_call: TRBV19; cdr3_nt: TGTGCCAGTAGTTCACCAGGGGGAGGCGACCCCATGAACACTGAAGCTTTCTTT; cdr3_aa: CASSSPGGGDPMNTEAFF
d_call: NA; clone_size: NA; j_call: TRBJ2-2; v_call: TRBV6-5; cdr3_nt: TGTGCCAGCAGGCTCCGAGTCCACACCGGGGAGCTGTTTTTT; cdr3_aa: CASRLRVHTGELFF
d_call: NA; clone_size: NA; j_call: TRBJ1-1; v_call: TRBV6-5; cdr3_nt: TGTGCCAGCAGCCGGGACACCAACCCCCCATCTGAAGCTTTCTTT; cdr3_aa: CASSRDTNPPSEAFF
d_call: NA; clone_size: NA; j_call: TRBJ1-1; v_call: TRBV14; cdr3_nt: TGTGCCAGCAGCCAAGATCTAGGTATCACTGAAGCTTTCTTT; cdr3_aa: CASSQDLGITEAFF
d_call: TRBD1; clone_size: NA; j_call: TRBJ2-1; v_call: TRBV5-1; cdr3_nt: TGCGCCAGCAGCTCTCTGAGGACAGGGGGGTACAATGAGCAGTTCTTC; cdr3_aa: CASSSLRTGGYNEQFF
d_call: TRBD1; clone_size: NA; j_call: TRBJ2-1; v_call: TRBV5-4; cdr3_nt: TGTGCCAGCAGCCAACGGGACAGGGCAAGCAATGAGCAGTTCTTC; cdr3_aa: CASSQRDRASNEQFF
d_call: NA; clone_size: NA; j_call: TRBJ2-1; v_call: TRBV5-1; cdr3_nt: TGCGCCAGCCTTCAGGAGGGGGGGTACAATGAGCAGTTCTTC; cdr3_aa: CASLQEGGYNEQFF
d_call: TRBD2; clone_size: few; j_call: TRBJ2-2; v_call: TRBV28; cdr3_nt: TGTGCCAGCAGTTTGTTTAGCGGGAGCGCCGGGGAGCTGTTTTTT; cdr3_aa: CASSLFSGSAGELFF